Below, 8 T cell receptor beta chains from the same sample are listed, as sequenced in a study of Ad26.COV2.S vaccination and SARS-CoV-2 variants. Sequencing was performed with immunoSEQ multiplex PCR; in TCRdb, only in-frame clones are kept and a portion is missing. Of roughly 350,000 clones detected, 88% appear once; the ten largest clones hold 6.4%. Treatment here: around 19 received Ad26.COV2.S at low or high dose, single or two shots; about 5 received placebo; per-sample allocation not given. The study sampled participants on day 63 after the first vaccine or placebo injection. This specimen consisted of peripheral blood, obtained in a trial of Ad26.COV2.S vaccine versus placebo. The receptors derive from a person between 18 and 59 years old who received the Ad26.COV2.S COVID-19 vaccine or a placebo.

This clone came up once. V usage is TRBV5-1 and J usage is TRBJ2-2; 11 bases map to TRBD1. This CDR3 has 18 residues. The J segment lost 4 bases and the V segment lost 3 bases, leaving 11 bases of the junction unmatched. The germline gives CDR1 SGHRS, CDR2 YFSETQ. CDR3: CASSSHLGQGAFTGELFF. CDR3 nucleotide sequence: TGCGCCAGCAGCTCCCACCTCGGACAGGGGGCTTTCACCGGGGAGCTGTTTTTT.

This clone came up once. V gene TRBV10-3 combines with J gene TRBJ1-3; no firm D call. Germline-derived CDR1 and CDR2 are ENHRY and SYGVKD. This CDR3 is 16 amino acids long. Trimming cost V 4 bases and J 5 bases, with 18 bases left between them. CDR3 nucleotides: TGTGCCATCAGTGGTCGCGGAGGACGGACGAGAAACACCATATATTTT. Translated: CAISGRGGRTRNTIYF.

The V call is TRBV21-1, the J call TRBJ2-1; no check of the table's D call, TRBD2, against the DNA was made. TRBV21-1 is marked as a pseudogene. The CDR3 totals 17 residues. The CDR3: CASIPIPTSGRGNEQFF. DNA of the CDR3: TGTGCCAGCATCCCAATCCCGACTAGCGGGAGAGGGAATGAGCAGTTCTTC.

In DNA, the CDR3 is TGTGCCTGGAGTCCTCCGGGACAGGGCAAAAAAGCTTTCTTT. It codes for CAWSPPGQGKKAFF. The chain employs TRBV30 and TRBJ1-1; 9 nucleotides agree with TRBD1. J gave up 9 bases and V 2 bases, and 10 bases lay outside the gene matches. The CDR3 runs 14 residues. CDR1 is GTSNPN and CDR2 is SVGIG in the germline V gene (reference sequence).

The genes are TRBV18 and TRBJ1-3; D is unresolved. This CDR3 contains 16 residues. Trimming left V 10 bases short and J 0 bases short, with 19 bases between. Germline CDR1 is KGHSH and CDR2 is LQKENI. The CDR3 loop reads CATSGSGSISGNTIYF. The CDR3 DNA is TGTGCCACCTCCGGCTCTGGCAGTATCTCTGGAAACACCATATATTTT.

The chain combines TRBV6-2 or TRBV6-3 with TRBJ1-3; the match to TRBD1 covers 9 bases. The CDR3 contains 15 residues. CDR1 is MNHEY, CDR2 SVGEGT, per germline. The V and J ends lost 6 bases and 2 bases, in that order; junction bases with no gene match: 5. CDR3 residues: CASSVQGAAGNTIYF. CDR3 nucleotide sequence: TGTGCCAGCAGCGTACAGGGGGCGGCTGGAAACACCATATATTTT.

The chain combines TRBV27 with TRBJ2-1; 7 nucleotides agree with TRBD1. J gave up 6 bases and V 6 bases, and 14 bases lay outside the gene matches. The CDR3 consists of 16 residues. Germline lookup yields CDR1 MNHEY and CDR2 SMNVEV (reference sequence). CDR3 DNA: TGTGCCAGCAGGCAGGGGGTTCCACGGGTAGGCAATGAGCAGTTCTTC. It translates to CASRQGVPRVGNEQFF.

V gene TRBV13 combines with J gene TRBJ1-3; D is ambiguous. CDR1 and CDR2 (germline): PRHDT, FYEKMQ (reference sequence). This CDR3 spans 12 amino acids. V was pared by 3 bases and J by 2 bases, with 2 bases between. The CDR3 DNA reads TGTGCCAGCAGCTTCCCTGGAAACACCATATATTTT. Protein product: CASSFPGNTIYF.